The rows below give T cell receptor beta chains drawn from one sample of a study of T cells in Graves' hyperthyroidism and ophthalmopathy. TCRdb re-called the multiplex PCR reads with MiXCR, one entry per CDR3 protein. The table shows tens of thousands of distinct CDR3 sequences, with 49% occurring only once. The sequencing input was blood. All receptors derive from a woman aged 45-65 years with Graves' hyperthyroidism that later progressed to Graves' ophthalmopathy. Both conserved end residues are part of each CDR3. The order of the fields is V gene, clone size, D gene, J gene, CDR3 protein, CDR3 DNA. D genes are given only for firm matches. The size of a clone is reported for some rows only, either as once, few or many, or as a class for expanded clones.

v_call: TRBV5-1; clone_size: many; d_call: NA; j_call: TRBJ2-2; cdr3_aa: CASSIRDTGELFF; cdr3_nt: TGCGCCAGCAGCATCAGGGATACCGGGGAGCTGTTTTTT
v_call: TRBV7-2; clone_size: NA; d_call: TRBD1; j_call: TRBJ1-5; cdr3_aa: CASSLVPGGGQPQHF; cdr3_nt: TGTGCCAGCAGCTTAGTCCCAGGGGGCGGTCAGCCCCAGCATTTT
v_call: TRBV7-8; clone_size: medium-sized; d_call: NA; j_call: TRBJ1-2; cdr3_aa: CASSLGVVYTF; cdr3_nt: TGTGCCAGCAGCTTAGGTGTGGTGTACACCTTC
v_call: TRBV6-5; clone_size: NA; d_call: NA; j_call: TRBJ1-2; cdr3_aa: CASSYSWDVNGYTF; cdr3_nt: TGTGCCAGCAGTTACTCCTGGGACGTCAATGGCTACACCTTC
v_call: TRBV28; clone_size: many; d_call: TRBD2; j_call: TRBJ2-1; cdr3_aa: CASSFTSGMNNEQFF; cdr3_nt: TGTGCCAGCAGTTTTACTAGCGGGATGAACAATGAGCAGTTCTTC
v_call: TRBV12-3/TRBV12-4; clone_size: many; d_call: TRBD2; j_call: TRBJ2-7; cdr3_aa: CASRPAGASYEQYF; cdr3_nt: TGTGCCAGCAGGCCAGCGGGAGCCTCCTACGAGCAGTACTTC
v_call: TRBV6-2/TRBV6-3; clone_size: once; d_call: NA; j_call: TRBJ2-7; cdr3_aa: CASTSRHRDQRRGEQYF; cdr3_nt: TGTGCCAGCACCTCCCGACACCGGGACCAGCGACGTGGGGAGCAGTACTTC
v_call: TRBV10-3; clone_size: NA; d_call: NA; j_call: TRBJ1-3; cdr3_aa: CAISGPGRLCSGNTIYF; cdr3_nt: TGTGCCATCAGTGGCCCTGGGAGGCTGTGCTCTGGAAACACCATATATTTT
v_call: TRBV7-8; clone_size: medium-sized; d_call: NA; j_call: TRBJ2-7; cdr3_aa: CASSAGWVGDEQYF; cdr3_nt: TGTGCCAGCAGCGCAGGGTGGGTTGGCGACGAGCAGTACTTC
v_call: TRBV7-2; clone_size: many; d_call: TRBD2; j_call: TRBJ2-3; cdr3_aa: CASSARTRTDTQYF; cdr3_nt: TGTGCCAGCAGCGCCAGGACTAGGACAGATACGCAGTATTTT
v_call: TRBV19; clone_size: once; d_call: NA; j_call: TRBJ1-6; cdr3_aa: CASKFNENLNSPLHF; cdr3_nt: TGTGCCAGTAAATTTAACGAAAACCTTAATTCACCCCTCCACTTT
v_call: TRBV11-2; clone_size: many; d_call: TRBD1; j_call: TRBJ1-2; cdr3_aa: CASSWTGNFYGYTF; cdr3_nt: TGTGCCAGCAGCTGGACAGGAAACTTTTATGGCTACACCTTC
v_call: TRBV9; clone_size: NA; d_call: TRBD1; j_call: TRBJ2-7; cdr3_aa: CASSAIRTGGSYEQYF; cdr3_nt: TGTGCCAGCAGTGCCATTAGGACAGGGGGCTCCTACGAGCAGTACTTC
v_call: TRBV11-3; clone_size: NA; d_call: NA; j_call: TRBJ2-2; cdr3_aa: CASSLGGKNTGELFF; cdr3_nt: TGTGCCAGCAGCCTGGGAGGCAAGAACACCGGGGAGCTGTTTTTT
v_call: TRBV9; clone_size: NA; d_call: NA; j_call: TRBJ1-4; cdr3_aa: CANSVDSANERLFF; cdr3_nt: TGTGCCAACAGCGTAGATTCTGCTAATGAAAGACTGTTTTTT
v_call: TRBV11-2; clone_size: NA; d_call: TRBD2; j_call: TRBJ2-3; cdr3_aa: CASSSLAGGPGSQYF; cdr3_nt: TGTGCCAGCAGCTCACTAGCGGGAGGGCCAGGTTCACAGTATTTT
v_call: TRBV27; clone_size: many; d_call: NA; j_call: TRBJ2-2; cdr3_aa: CASSLGQANTGELFF; cdr3_nt: TGTGCCAGCAGTTTAGGTCAGGCGAACACCGGGGAGCTGTTTTTT
v_call: TRBV9; clone_size: NA; d_call: NA; j_call: TRBJ1-2; cdr3_aa: CASSALDGSYGYTF; cdr3_nt: TGTGCCAGCAGCGCCCTGGACGGATCTTATGGCTACACCTTC
v_call: TRBV20-1; clone_size: NA; d_call: TRBD2; j_call: TRBJ2-3; cdr3_aa: CSARDLGGGADTQYF; cdr3_nt: TGCAGTGCTAGAGATCTGGGGGGGGGGGCAGATACGCAGTATTTT
v_call: TRBV11-3; clone_size: NA; d_call: NA; j_call: TRBJ1-1; cdr3_aa: CASSLNSDSKAFF; cdr3_nt: TGTGCCAGCAGCTTGAATTCGGACTCAAAAGCTTTCTTT
v_call: TRBV19; clone_size: many; d_call: TRBD1; j_call: TRBJ1-1; cdr3_aa: CASKDHGRGGRDRGRTGTEAFF; cdr3_nt: TGTGCCAGTAAGGACCACGGGCGGGGAGGACGGGACAGGGGGCGCACAGGCACTGAAGCTTTCTTT
v_call: TRBV2; clone_size: NA; d_call: TRBD2; j_call: TRBJ2-7; cdr3_aa: CASRAGTSGRAGEQYF; cdr3_nt: TGTGCCAGCAGGGCCGGGACTAGCGGGAGGGCGGGAGAGCAGTACTTC
v_call: TRBV4-1; clone_size: many; d_call: TRBD2; j_call: TRBJ2-7; cdr3_aa: CASSQEKTSGTSDEQYF; cdr3_nt: TGCGCCAGCAGCCAAGAGAAGACTAGCGGGACGTCCGACGAGCAGTACTTC
v_call: TRBV4-1; clone_size: many; d_call: TRBD2; j_call: TRBJ2-3; cdr3_aa: CASSRSGSVIDTQYF; cdr3_nt: TGCGCCAGCAGCCGTAGCGGGAGTGTTATAGATACGCAGTATTTT
v_call: TRBV9; clone_size: NA; d_call: NA; j_call: TRBJ2-2; cdr3_aa: CASSDNSTGELFF; cdr3_nt: TGTGCCAGCAGCGACAACTCTACCGGGGAGCTGTTTTTT
v_call: TRBV19; clone_size: many; d_call: NA; j_call: TRBJ1-5; cdr3_aa: CASSWSGDLSNQPQHF; cdr3_nt: TGTGCCAGTAGTTGGTCAGGAGACCTTAGCAATCAGCCCCAGCATTTT
v_call: TRBV6-1; clone_size: once; d_call: TRBD1; j_call: TRBJ2-3; cdr3_aa: CASSKQGVTTATQYF; cdr3_nt: TGTGCCAGCAGCAAACAGGGGGTCACGACTGCAACGCAGTATTTT
v_call: TRBV27; clone_size: many; d_call: NA; j_call: TRBJ1-1; cdr3_aa: CASSLQGLTEAFF; cdr3_nt: TGTGCCAGCAGTTTACAGGGATTAACTGAAGCTTTCTTT